The entry below describes one TCR beta chain. No antigen is known for it. This sample is part of a study of cytomegalovirus exposure and HLA in healthy donors. About the research overall: A previous analysis identified 95 million to 120 million unique TCR beta sequences derived from some 170 million T cells.

The donors were healthy bone marrow donors. The study's findings and limits: The listing of roughly 160 TCR beta chains classed them as cytomegalovirus-associated.

Use of 60 Vbeta and 13 Jbeta primers characterized the PCR. Assay used: immunoSEQ multiplex PCR; TCRdb lists only in-frame clones, some missing. The profile shows 130,000 to 150,000 clones, more than 60% of them singletons. This CDR3 region has 14 residues. V was clipped by 2 bases and J by 8 bases, with 13 bases between them. The V gene's germline CDR1 is MNHEY and CDR2 SMNVEV (reference sequence). The origin of this receptor is a male donor in good health and CMV-seronegative. The V and J genes are TRBV27 and TRBJ1-5, with D maybe TRBD1 (5 bases). The sample was PBMCs. The CDR3 loop reads CASSLAGNIKPQHF. CDR3 in DNA: TGTGCCAGCAGTTTAGCAGGGAACATCAAGCCCCAGCATTTT.